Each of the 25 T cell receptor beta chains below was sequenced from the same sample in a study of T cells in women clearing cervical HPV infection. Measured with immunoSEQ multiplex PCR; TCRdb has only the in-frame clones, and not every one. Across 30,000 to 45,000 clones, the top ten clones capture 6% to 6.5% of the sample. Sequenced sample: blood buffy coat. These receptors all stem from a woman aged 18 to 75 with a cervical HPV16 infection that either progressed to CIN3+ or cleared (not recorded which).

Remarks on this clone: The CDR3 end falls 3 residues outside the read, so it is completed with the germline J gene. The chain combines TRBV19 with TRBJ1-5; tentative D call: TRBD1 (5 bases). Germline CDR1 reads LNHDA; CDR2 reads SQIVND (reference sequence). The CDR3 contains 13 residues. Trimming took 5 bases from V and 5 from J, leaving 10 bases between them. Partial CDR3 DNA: TGTGCCAGTAGTCCCGACAGAGATCAGCCC. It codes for CASSPDRDQP. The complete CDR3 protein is CASSPDRDQPQHF. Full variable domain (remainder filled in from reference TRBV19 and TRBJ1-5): DGGITQSPKYLFRKEGQNVTLSCEQNLNHDAMYWYRQDPGQGLRLIYYSQIVNDFQKGDIAEGYSVSREKKESFPLTVTSAQKNPTAFYLCASSPDRDQPQHFGDGTRLSIL.

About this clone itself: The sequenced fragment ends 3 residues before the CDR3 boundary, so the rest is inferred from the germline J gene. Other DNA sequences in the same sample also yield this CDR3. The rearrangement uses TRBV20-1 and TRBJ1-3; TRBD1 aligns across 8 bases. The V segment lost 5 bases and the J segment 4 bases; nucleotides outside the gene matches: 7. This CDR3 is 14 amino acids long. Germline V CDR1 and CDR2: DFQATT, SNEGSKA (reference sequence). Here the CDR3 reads CSAPYQGAGNTIYF. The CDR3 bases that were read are TGCAGTGCTCCTTACCAGGGGGCCGGAAACACC.

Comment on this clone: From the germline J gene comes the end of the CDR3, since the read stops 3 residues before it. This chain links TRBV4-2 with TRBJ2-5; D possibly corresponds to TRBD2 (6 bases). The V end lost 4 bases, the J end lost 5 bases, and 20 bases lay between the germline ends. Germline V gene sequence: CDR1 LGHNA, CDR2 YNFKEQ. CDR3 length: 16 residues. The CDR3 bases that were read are TGTGCCAGCAGCCTAAACGGGGACTCTCTAAGGGAGACC. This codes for CASSLNGDSLRET. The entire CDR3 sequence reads CASSLNGDSLRETQYF.

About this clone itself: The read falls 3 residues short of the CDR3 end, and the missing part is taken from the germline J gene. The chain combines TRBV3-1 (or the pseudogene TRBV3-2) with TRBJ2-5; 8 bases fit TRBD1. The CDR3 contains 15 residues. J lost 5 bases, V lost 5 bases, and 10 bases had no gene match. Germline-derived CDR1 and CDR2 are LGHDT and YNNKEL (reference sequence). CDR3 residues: CASSARRTGIETQYF. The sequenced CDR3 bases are TGTGCCAGCAGCGCACGACGGACAGGGATTGAGACC.

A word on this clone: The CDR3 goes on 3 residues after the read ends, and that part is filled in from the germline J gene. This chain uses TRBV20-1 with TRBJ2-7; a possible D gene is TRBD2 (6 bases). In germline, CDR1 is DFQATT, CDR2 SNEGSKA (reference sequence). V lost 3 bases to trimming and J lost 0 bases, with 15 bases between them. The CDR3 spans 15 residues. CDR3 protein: CSASPVLANSYEQYF. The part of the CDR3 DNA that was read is TGCAGTGCTAGTCCGGTACTAGCTAACTCCTACGAG.

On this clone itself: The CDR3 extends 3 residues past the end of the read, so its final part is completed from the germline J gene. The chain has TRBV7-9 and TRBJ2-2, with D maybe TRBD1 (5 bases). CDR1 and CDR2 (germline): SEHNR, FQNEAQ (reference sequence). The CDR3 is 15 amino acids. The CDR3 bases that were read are TGTGCCAGCAGCTTAGCCACAGGCCATAATGAAAAG. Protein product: CASSLATGHNEK. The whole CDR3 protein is CASSLATGHNEKLFF.

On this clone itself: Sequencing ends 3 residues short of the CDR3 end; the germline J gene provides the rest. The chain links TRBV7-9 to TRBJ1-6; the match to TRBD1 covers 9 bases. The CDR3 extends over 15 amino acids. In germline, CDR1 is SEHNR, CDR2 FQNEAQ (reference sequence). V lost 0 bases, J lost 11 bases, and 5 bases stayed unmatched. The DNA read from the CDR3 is TGTGCCAGCAGCTTAGCGAACAGGGGGCTTACACCC. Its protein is CASSLANRGLTP. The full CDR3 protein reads CASSLANRGLTPLHF.

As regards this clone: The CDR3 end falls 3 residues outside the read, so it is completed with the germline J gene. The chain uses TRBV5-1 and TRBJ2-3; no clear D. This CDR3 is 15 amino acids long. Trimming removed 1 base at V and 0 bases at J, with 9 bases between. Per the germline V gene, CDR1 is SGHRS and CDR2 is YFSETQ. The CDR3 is CASSLMAPSTDTQYF. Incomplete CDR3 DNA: TGCGCCAGCAGCTTGATGGCTCCTAGCACAGATACG.

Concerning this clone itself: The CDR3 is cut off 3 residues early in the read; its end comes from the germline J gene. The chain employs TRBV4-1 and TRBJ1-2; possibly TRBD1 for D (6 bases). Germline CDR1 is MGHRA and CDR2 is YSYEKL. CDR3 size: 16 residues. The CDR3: CASSPLRGEGTDTYTF. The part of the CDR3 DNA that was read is TGCGCCAGCAGCCCCCTCAGGGGTGAGGGCACAGATACC.

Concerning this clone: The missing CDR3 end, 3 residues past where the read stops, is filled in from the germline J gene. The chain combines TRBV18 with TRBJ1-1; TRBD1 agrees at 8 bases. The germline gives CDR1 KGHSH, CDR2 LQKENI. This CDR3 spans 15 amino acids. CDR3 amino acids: CASSHPDRVRETAFF. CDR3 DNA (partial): TGTGCCAGCTCCCACCCGGACAGGGTGCGGGAGACA.

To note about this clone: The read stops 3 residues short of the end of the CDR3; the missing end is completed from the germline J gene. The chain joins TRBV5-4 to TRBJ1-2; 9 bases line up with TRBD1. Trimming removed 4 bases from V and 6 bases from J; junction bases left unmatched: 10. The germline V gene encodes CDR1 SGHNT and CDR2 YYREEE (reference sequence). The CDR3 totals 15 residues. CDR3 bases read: TGTGCCAGCAGCCCTAAGGTACAGGGGGCTCATGGC. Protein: CASSPKVQGAHG. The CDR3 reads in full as CASSPKVQGAHGYTF. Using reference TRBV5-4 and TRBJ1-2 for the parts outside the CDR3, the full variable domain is ETGVTQSPTHLIKTRGQQVTLRCSSQSGHNTVSWYQQALGQGPQFIFQYYREEENGRGNFPPRFSGLQFPNYSSELNVNALELDDSALYLCASSPKVQGAHGYTFGSGTRLTVV.

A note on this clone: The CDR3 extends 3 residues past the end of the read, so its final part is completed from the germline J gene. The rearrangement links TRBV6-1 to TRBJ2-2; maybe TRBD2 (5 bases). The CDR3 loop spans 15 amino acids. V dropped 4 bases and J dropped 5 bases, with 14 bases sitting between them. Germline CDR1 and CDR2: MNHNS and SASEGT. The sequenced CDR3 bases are TGTGCCAGCAGTGTGACGAGGGTAGGGACCGGGGAG. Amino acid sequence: CASSVTRVGTGE. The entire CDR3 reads CASSVTRVGTGELFF.

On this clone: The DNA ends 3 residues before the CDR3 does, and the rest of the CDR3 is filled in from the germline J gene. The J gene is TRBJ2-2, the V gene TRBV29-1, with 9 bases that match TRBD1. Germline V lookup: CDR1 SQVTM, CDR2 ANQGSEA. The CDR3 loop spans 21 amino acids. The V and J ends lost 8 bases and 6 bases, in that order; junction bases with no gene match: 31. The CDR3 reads CSLSHPPPGQGPPFHPGELFF. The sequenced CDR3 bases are TGCAGCCTGAGTCACCCACCTCCGGGACAGGGCCCCCCCTTCCACCCCGGGGAG.

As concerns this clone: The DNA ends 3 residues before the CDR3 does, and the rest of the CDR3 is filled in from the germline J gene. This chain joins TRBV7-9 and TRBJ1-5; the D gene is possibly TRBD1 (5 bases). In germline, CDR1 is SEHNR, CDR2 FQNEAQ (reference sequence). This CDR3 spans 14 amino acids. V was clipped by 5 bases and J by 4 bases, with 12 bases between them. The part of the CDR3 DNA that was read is TGTGCCAGCAGCCCAGGGAGTTGGAATCAGCCC. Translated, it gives CASSPGSWNQP. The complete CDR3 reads CASSPGSWNQPQHF.

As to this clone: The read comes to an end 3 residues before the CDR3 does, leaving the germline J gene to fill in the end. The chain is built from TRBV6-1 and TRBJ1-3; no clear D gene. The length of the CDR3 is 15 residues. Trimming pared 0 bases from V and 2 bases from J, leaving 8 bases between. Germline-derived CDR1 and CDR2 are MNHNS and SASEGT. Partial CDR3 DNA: TGTGCCAGCAGTGAAGCGCTTCAGGCTGGAAACACC. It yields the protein CASSEALQAGNT. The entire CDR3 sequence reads CASSEALQAGNTIYF.

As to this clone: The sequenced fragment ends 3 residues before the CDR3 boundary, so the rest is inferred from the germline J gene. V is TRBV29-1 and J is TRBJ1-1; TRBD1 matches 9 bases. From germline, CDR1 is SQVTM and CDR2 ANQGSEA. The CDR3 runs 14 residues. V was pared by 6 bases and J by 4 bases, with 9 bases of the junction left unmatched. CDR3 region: CSVFGQGHSTEAFF. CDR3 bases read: TGCAGCGTGTTTGGACAGGGGCACAGCACTGAA. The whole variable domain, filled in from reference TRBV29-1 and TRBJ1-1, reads SAVISQKPSRDICQRGTSLTIQCQVDSQVTMMFWYRQQPGQSLTLIATANQGSEATYESGFVIDKFPISRPNLTFSTLTVSNMSPEDSSIYLCSVFGQGHSTEAFFGQGTRLTVV.

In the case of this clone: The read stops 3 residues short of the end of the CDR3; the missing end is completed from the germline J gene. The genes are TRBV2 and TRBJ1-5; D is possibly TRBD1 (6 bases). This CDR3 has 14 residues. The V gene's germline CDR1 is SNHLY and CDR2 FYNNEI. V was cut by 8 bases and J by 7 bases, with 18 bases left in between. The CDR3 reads CASGFGGSEQPQHF. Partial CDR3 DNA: TGTGCCAGCGGTTTTGGGGGCTCAGAACAGCCC. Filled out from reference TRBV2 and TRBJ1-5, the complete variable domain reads EPEVTQTPSHQVTQMGQEVILRCVPISNHLYFYWYRQILGQKVEFLVSFYNNEISEKSEIFDDQFSVERPDGSNFTLKIRSTKLEDSAMYFCASGFGGSEQPQHFGDGTRLSIL.

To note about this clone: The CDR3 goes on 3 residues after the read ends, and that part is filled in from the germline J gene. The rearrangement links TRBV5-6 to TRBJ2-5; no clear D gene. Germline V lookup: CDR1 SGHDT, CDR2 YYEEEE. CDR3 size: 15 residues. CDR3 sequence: CASSLDPGAGDTQYF. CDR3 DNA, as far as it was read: TGTGCCAGCAGCTTGGACCCGGGTGCTGGAGATACC.

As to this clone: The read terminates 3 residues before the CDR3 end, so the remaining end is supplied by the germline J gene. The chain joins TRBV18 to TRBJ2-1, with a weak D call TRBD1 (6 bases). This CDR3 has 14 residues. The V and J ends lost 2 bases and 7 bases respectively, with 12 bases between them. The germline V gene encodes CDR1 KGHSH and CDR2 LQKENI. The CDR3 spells CASSPYRDSNEQFF. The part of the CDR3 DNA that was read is TGTGCCAGCTCACCATACAGGGATTCGAATGAG.

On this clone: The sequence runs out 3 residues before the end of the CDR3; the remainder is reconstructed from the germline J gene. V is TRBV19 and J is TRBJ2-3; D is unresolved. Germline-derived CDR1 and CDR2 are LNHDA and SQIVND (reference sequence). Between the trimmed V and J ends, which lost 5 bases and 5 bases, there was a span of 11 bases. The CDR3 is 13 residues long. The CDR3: CASSLQDQDTQYF. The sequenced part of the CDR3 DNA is TGTGCCAGTAGTCTTCAGGATCAAGATACG. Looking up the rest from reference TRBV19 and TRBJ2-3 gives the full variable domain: DGGITQSPKYLFRKEGQNVTLSCEQNLNHDAMYWYRQDPGQGLRLIYYSQIVNDFQKGDIAEGYSVSREKKESFPLTVTSAQKNPTAFYLCASSLQDQDTQYFGPGTRLTVL.

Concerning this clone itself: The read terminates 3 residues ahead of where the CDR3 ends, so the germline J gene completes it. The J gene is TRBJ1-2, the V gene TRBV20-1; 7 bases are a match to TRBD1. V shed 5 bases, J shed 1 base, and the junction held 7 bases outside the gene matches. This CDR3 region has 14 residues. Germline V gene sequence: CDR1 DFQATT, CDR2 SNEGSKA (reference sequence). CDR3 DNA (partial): TGCAGTGCTGGGACAGATCCTATTAACTATGGC. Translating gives CSAGTDPINYG. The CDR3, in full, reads CSAGTDPINYGYTF.

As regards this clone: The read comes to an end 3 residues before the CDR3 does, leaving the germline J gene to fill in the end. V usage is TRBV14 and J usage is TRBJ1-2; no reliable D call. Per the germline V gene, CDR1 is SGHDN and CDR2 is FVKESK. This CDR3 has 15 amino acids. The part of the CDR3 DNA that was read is TGTGCCAGCAGCCAAGGGCTGGCGGAATACAATGAC. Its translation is CASSQGLAEYND. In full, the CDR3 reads CASSQGLAEYNDYTF. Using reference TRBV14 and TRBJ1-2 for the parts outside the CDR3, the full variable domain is EAGVTQFPSHSVIEKGQTVTLRCDPISGHDNLYWYRRVMGKEIKFLLHFVKESKQDESGMPNNRFLAERTGGTYSTLKVQPAELEDSGVYFCASSQGLAEYNDYTFGSGTRLTVV.

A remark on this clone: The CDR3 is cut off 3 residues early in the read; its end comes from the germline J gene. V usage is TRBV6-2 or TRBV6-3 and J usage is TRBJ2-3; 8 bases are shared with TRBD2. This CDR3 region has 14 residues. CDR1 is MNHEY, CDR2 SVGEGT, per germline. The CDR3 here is CASSVTAGAETQYF. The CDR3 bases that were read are TGTGCCAGCAGTGTTACAGCGGGGGCGGAGACG.

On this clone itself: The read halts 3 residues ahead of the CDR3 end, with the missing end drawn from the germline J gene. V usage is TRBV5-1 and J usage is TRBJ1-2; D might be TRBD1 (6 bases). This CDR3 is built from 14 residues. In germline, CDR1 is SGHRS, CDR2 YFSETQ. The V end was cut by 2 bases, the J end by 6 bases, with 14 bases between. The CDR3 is CASSFGRGGDGYTF. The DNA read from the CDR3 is TGCGCCAGCAGCTTTGGCAGGGGAGGGGATGGC.

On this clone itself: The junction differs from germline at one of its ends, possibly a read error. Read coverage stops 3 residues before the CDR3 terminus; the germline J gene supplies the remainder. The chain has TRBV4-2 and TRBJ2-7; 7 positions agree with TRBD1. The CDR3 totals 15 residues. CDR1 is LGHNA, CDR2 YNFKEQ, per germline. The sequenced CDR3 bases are TGCGCCAGCAGCCAAGCGACAGGGTACTCCTACGAG. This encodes CASSQATGYSYE. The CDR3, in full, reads CASSQATGYSYEQYF.